The next 19 T cell receptor beta chains were all read from a single sample in a study of early T cells in non-severe SARS-CoV-2 infection. TCRdb recomputed calls from the 5' RACE reads with MiXCR, one row per CDR3 protein. The sample lists about 75,000 distinct CDR3 sequences, around 11% occurring once. The sample here was whole blood, taken at baseline. The receptors shown here come from an adult who was a healthcare worker with PCR-confirmed SARS-CoV-2 infection or an uninfected control (not recorded which).

V is TRBV15 and J is TRBJ1-1, with unresolved D. The CDR3 length is 12 residues. Per the germline V gene, CDR1 is LNHNV and CDR2 is YYDKDF (reference sequence). V lost 5 bases, J lost 0 bases, and 4 bases lay in between. Here the CDR3 DNA reads TGTGCCACCAGCGTCCTGAACACTGAAGCTTTCTTT. The encoded protein is CATSVLNTEAFF.

The chain recombines TRBV30 with TRBJ1-1; D is perhaps TRBD1 (5 bases). CDR1 is GTSNPN, CDR2 SVGIG, per germline (reference sequence). Trimming stripped 5 bases from V and 1 base from J, with 11 bases between. CDR3 length: 13 amino acids. This chain's CDR3 is CAWAFTGNTEAFF. The CDR3 coding sequence is TGTGCCTGGGCTTTTACAGGGAACACTGAAGCTTTCTTT.

V usage is TRBV11-2 and J usage is TRBJ2-1; D assignment may be TRBD1 or TRBD2 (5 bases each). Germline V CDR1 and CDR2: SGHAT, FQNNGV. The CDR3 is made up of 11 amino acids. With 5 bases removed from V and 12 bases from J, the gap between germline ends came to 11 bases. CDR3 bases: TGTGCCAGCAGCCTGGGACCTCGGCAGTTCTTC. It specifies CASSLGPRQFF.

This clonotype appeared a few times. The rearrangement links TRBV9 to TRBJ1-4; D is perhaps TRBD1 (5 bases). Germline loops: CDR1 SGDLS, CDR2 YYNGEE. The V end was cut by 1 base, the J end by 5 bases, with 9 bases between. The CDR3 runs to 14 residues. The CDR3 DNA follows: TGTGCCAGCAGCGTATGGGCAGGGAATGAAAAACTGTTTTTT. Translated, it gives CASSVWAGNEKLFF.

The chain recombines TRBV28 with TRBJ2-2; D possibly uses TRBD1 or TRBD2 (6 bases each). Germline CDR1 MDHEN, CDR2 SYDVKM. The CDR3 runs 18 residues. Trimming took 6 bases from V and 0 from J, leaving 20 bases between them. This chain's CDR3 is CASSLGGAGVANTGELFF. The CDR3 DNA reads TGTGCCAGCAGCTTGGGGGGCGCAGGGGTAGCGAACACCGGGGAGCTGTTTTTT.

This clonotype was detected a few times. The gene calls are TRBV10-1 and TRBJ1-2, with D tentatively TRBD1 (5 bases). The germline V gene has CDR1 WNHNN and CDR2 SYGVQD (reference sequence). This CDR3 has 15 residues. The germline V and J ends were trimmed by 7 bases and 0 bases, with 15 bases remaining between them. The CDR3 sequence is CASKLMDTTNYGYTF. The CDR3, as DNA: TGCGCCAGCAAACTGATGGACACAACTAACTATGGCTACACCTTC.

This clonotype came up a few times. The genes are TRBV20-1 and TRBJ2-7; 9 nucleotides align to TRBD1. In germline, CDR1 is DFQATT, CDR2 SNEGSKA (reference sequence). The CDR3 sequence is 14 residues long. After removal of 1 base from V and 7 bases from J, the junction contained 8 bases not matched to a gene. The CDR3 loop is CSARGNTGTGEQYF. In DNA form, the CDR3 reads TGCAGTGCTAGAGGCAACACCGGGACAGGGGAGCAGTACTTC.

Ten or more counts support this clonotype. This chain joins TRBV27 and TRBJ2-3; D might be TRBD2 (6 bases). Germline V gives CDR1 MNHEY, CDR2 SMNVEV (reference sequence). The CDR3 consists of 13 residues. The V and J ends lost 1 base and 4 bases respectively, with 6 bases between them. CDR3 DNA: TGTGCCAGCAGTTTATGGGAGGCAGATACGCAGTATTTT. Protein: CASSLWEADTQYF.

This clonotype was seen more than once but under ten times. CDR3 nucleotide sequence: TGCAGCGTACAATACGAGGGACAGAAGAACACTGAAGCTTTCTTT. Translation: CSVQYEGQKNTEAFF. The chain links TRBV29-1 to TRBJ1-1; 7 positions agree with TRBD1. This CDR3 region has 15 residues. Germline V CDR1 and CDR2: SQVTM, ANQGSEA. Losses at the gene ends were 6 bases for V and 1 base for J; bases not matched to a gene: 11. The variable domain in full, with the rest retrieved from reference TRBV29-1 and TRBJ1-1, is SAVISQKPSRDICQRGTSLTIQCQVDSQVTMMFWYRQQPGQSLTLIATANQGSEATYESGFVIDKFPISRPNLTFSTLTVSNMSPEDSSIYLCSVQYEGQKNTEAFFGQGTRLTVV.

Many counts were recorded for this clonotype. V gene TRBV20-1 combines with J gene TRBJ2-1, with 10 nucleotides matching TRBD2. Germline V gene sequence: CDR1 DFQATT, CDR2 SNEGSKA (reference sequence). Unmatched junction bases numbered 16, after V lost 6 bases and J lost 8 bases. The length of the CDR3 is 16 residues. CDR3 amino acids: CSARMLAGGSGDEQFF. DNA of the CDR3: TGCAGTGCCCGAATGTTAGCGGGGGGAAGTGGGGATGAGCAGTTCTTC.

This chain links TRBV28 with TRBJ1-1; the D is unclear. The length of the CDR3 is 14 residues. V shed 6 bases and J shed 3 bases, with 14 bases lying between them. Germline CDR1 MDHEN, CDR2 SYDVKM. The CDR3 DNA follows: TGTGCCAGCAGCCCACCGCAAAGGGACACTGAAGCTTTCTTT. Translation: CASSPPQRDTEAFF.

The chain employs TRBV5-1 and TRBJ1-1; weak D call: TRBD1 (6 bases). Germline V gene lookup returns CDR1 SGHRS and CDR2 YFSETQ. Trimming took off 3 bases at V and 2 bases at J, with 17 bases between the two ends. The CDR3 contains 16 residues. The CDR3 DNA reads TGCGCCAGCAGCTACCGGACAGTTCGGTTAAACACTGAAGCTTTCTTT. Its translation: CASSYRTVRLNTEAFF.

The genes are TRBV7-9 and TRBJ2-3; D gene unclear. The CDR3 has 11 amino acids. The V end was cut by 1 base, the J end by 14 bases, with 10 bases between. CDR1 is SEHNR and CDR2 is FQNEAQ in the germline V gene (reference sequence). This CDR3 is CASSLEGLPYF. DNA for the CDR3: TGTGCCAGCAGCTTAGAAGGCCTCCCGTATTTT.

The chain recombines TRBV7-8 with TRBJ2-3; TRBD1 agrees at 9 bases. Germline V CDR1 and CDR2: SGHVS, FQNEAQ. The CDR3 spans 18 residues. V was clipped by 8 bases and J by 4 bases; unmatched bases: 19. The CDR3 DNA follows: TGTGCCAGCTGGAGAGTTAGGACAGGGGAGGTCCGCGCAGATACGCAGTATTTT. Its protein is CASWRVRTGEVRADTQYF. Full variable domain (remainder filled in from reference TRBV7-8 and TRBJ2-3): GAGVSQSPRYKVAKRGQDVALRCDPISGHVSLFWYQQALGQGPEFLTYFQNEAQLDKSGLPSDRFFAERPEGSVSTLKIQRTQQEDSAVYLCASWRVRTGEVRADTQYFGPGTRLTVL.

Ten or more counts support this clonotype. The rearrangement links TRBV29-1 to TRBJ1-1; 8 bases fit TRBD1. Trimming cost V 6 bases and J 7 bases; bases outside gene matches: 13. The length of the CDR3 is 14 residues. CDR1 and CDR2 (germline): SQVTM, ANQGSEA. CDR3 sequence: CSVDTRTGPYEAFF. CDR3 DNA sequence: TGCAGCGTCGACACAAGGACAGGGCCTTATGAAGCTTTCTTT.

This clonotype was seen a handful of times. The gene calls are TRBV28 and TRBJ2-7; a possible D gene is TRBD1 (5 bases). Germline CDR1 is MDHEN and CDR2 is SYDVKM. The CDR3 has 15 residues. V gave up 6 bases and J gave up 2 bases, with 17 bases separating them. CDR3 in amino acids: CASSPSGHDTYEQYF. In DNA form, the CDR3 reads TGTGCCAGCAGCCCCTCCGGACACGATACCTACGAGCAGTACTTC.

This clonotype was seen many times. The chain links TRBV29-1 to TRBJ2-7; D uncertain. The CDR3 loop spans 11 amino acids. The germline CDR1 and CDR2 sequences are SQVTM and ANQGSEA. V gave up 4 bases and J gave up 2 bases, with 6 bases separating them. The CDR3 DNA sequence: TGCAGCGTTGTAGGCACCTACGAGCAGTACTTC. Its translation: CSVVGTYEQYF.

The chain has TRBV3-1 and TRBJ1-2; perhaps TRBD1 as D (6 bases). V dropped 1 base and J dropped 7 bases, with 19 bases sitting between them. The CDR3 runs to 16 residues. Germline CDR1 and CDR2: LGHDT and YNNKEL (reference sequence). The CDR3 loop reads CASSQGGAVGARGYTF. The CDR3, as DNA: TGTGCCAGCAGCCAAGGAGGGGCAGTGGGGGCACGTGGCTACACCTTC.

The chain has TRBV6-6 and TRBJ2-6; D remains ambiguous. The germline V gene encodes CDR1 MNHNY and CDR2 SVGAGI (reference sequence). Trimming pared 10 bases from V and 4 bases from J, leaving 14 bases between. This CDR3 region has 14 residues. The CDR3 here is CATKTPGGANVLTF. The CDR3 DNA follows: TGTGCCACCAAAACCCCCGGAGGGGCCAACGTCCTGACTTTC.